This TCR beta chain was documented in a study of T cells after yellow fever vaccination. The overall study: Low-cell-number fractions underwent preparation using SMART-Seq v4 Ultra Low Input. Overall study findings and caveats: Compared with primary, the secondary response was weaker and peaked at day 5, not 15. Most clones from primary vaccination were detected again post-booster (roughly 96% CD4, around 88% CD8).

TCRdb called the 5' RACE reads again in MiXCR, with one record for every CDR3 protein. The repertoire holds approximately 250,000 distinct CDR3 sequences, with 6.7% as singletons. This CDR3 has 13 amino acids. V lost 5 bases to trimming and J lost 4 bases, with 9 bases between them. CDR1 KGHSH and CDR2 LQKENI come from the germline V gene. Details on this clonotype: The target antigen is unknown.

The starting material was CD4+ T cells sorted from PBMCs, obtained on the day of the yellow fever booster vaccination. This clonotype was sampled from a man aged 25-45 years who received the YFV17D yellow fever vaccine. V usage is TRBV18 and J usage is TRBJ1-5; TRBD1 is a possible D gene (5 bases). Written as DNA, the CDR3 is TGTGCCAGCTCAGCAGACAGAAATCAGCCCCAGCATTTT. It is translated as CASSADRNQPQHF.